Sequencing of this T cell receptor beta chain was carried out in a study of blood T cell repertoires in COVID-19. Study at large: Acute-phase and convalescent COVID-19 samples originated in the United States, Italy and Spain. Sample material is recorded as cDNA or gDNA derived from T cells, B-cell-depleted T cells, or PBMCs.

Per the germline V gene, CDR1 is KGHSH and CDR2 is LQKENI. The CDR3 sequence is 15 residues long. Losses at the gene ends were 2 bases for V and 7 bases for J; bases not matched to a gene: 5. In the authors' methods: Amplified reference gene primers provided the basis for estimating nucleated cell counts. Sequenced by immunoSEQ multiplex PCR; TCRdb stores in-frame clones only, minus some. The D gene and trimming were derived from the DNA, and the V and J assignments and clone size from that table. The sample has roughly 670,000 clones; around 89% are singletons. The chain has TRBV18 and TRBJ1-6; TRBD1 agrees at 7 bases. The TCR was taken from a woman aged 18 to 35 with acute or convalescent COVID-19. Material: peripheral blood. CDR3 in DNA: TGTGCCAGCTCACCAGAGAGACAGGGAAATTCACCCCTCCACTTT. Protein sequence: CASSPERQGNSPLHF. The full variable domain, completed using reference TRBV18 and TRBJ1-6, is NAGVMQNPRHLVRRRGQEARLRCSPMKGHSHVYWYRQLPEEGLKFMVYLQKENIIDESGMPKERFSAEFPKEGPSILRIQQVVRGDSAAYFCASSPERQGNSPLHFGNGTRLTVT.